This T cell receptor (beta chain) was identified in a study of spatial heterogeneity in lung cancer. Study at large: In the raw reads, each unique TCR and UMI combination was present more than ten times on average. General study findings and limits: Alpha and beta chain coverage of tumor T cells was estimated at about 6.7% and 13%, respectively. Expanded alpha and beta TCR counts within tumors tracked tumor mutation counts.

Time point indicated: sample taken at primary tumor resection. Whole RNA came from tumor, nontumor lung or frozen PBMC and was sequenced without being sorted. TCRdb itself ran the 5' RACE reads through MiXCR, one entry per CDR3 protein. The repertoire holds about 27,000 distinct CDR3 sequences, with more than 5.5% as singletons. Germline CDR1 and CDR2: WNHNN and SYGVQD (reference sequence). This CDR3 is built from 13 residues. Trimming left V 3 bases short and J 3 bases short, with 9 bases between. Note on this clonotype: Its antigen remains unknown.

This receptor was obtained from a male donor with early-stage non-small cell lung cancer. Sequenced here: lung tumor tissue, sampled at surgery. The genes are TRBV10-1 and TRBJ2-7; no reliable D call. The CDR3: CASSENKNYEQYF. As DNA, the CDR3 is TGCGCCAGCAGTGAAAACAAAAACTACGAGCAGTACTTC.